Shown below are 25 T cell receptor beta chains from a single sample sequenced in a study of response to subunit inactivated influenza vaccine. TCRdb re-analysed the RT-PCR reads in MiXCR, keeping a single row per CDR3 protein. Of 540,000 or so distinct CDR3 sequences in the sample, 10% to 15% are singletons; the top ten hold roughly 14%. The input for sequencing was PBMCs from blood, taken roughly 6 weeks after vaccination. All receptors derive from a man in his forties or fifties who received an inactivated influenza vaccine.

The V and J genes are TRBV18 and TRBJ1-5; D is uncertain. Germline V gene data show CDR1 as KGHSH and CDR2 as LQKENI. V lost 3 bases and J lost 0, with 9 bases in between. The CDR3 sequence is 15 residues long. The CDR3 is CASSPSGNSNQPQHF. The CDR3 region has the DNA TGTGCCAGCTCACCGAGCGGGAATAGCAATCAGCCCCAGCATTTT.

This clonotype was seen repeatedly, ten times or more. The V and J genes are TRBV20-1 and TRBJ2-3; 8 positions agree with TRBD1. This CDR3 has 11 residues. The germline gives CDR1 DFQATT, CDR2 SNEGSKA (reference sequence). V shed 8 bases and J 6 bases; nucleotides not matched to a gene: 4. The CDR3 spells CSYRGRDTQYF. The CDR3 coding sequence is TGCAGTTACAGGGGGAGGGATACGCAGTATTTT.

This clonotype was seen only a few times. The gene calls are TRBV19 and TRBJ2-3; maybe TRBD1 (6 bases). The germline V and J ends were trimmed by 10 bases and 2 bases, with 13 bases remaining between them. CDR3 length equals 13 residues. Germline assignment: CDR1 LNHDA and CDR2 SQIVND (reference sequence). The CDR3 coding sequence is TGTGCCACCAAAGGACAGTCCACAGATACGCAGTATTTT. It codes for CATKGQSTDTQYF.

A few counts support this clonotype. The chain uses TRBV13 and TRBJ2-7, with D possibly being TRBD2 (5 bases). CDR1 is PRHDT, CDR2 FYEKMQ, per germline (reference sequence). The CDR3 sequence is 14 residues long. Trimming stripped 3 bases from V and 3 bases from J, with 12 bases between. CDR3 amino acids: CASSFGRGNYEQYF. Here the CDR3 DNA reads TGTGCCAGCAGCTTTGGACGGGGAAACTACGAGCAGTACTTC.

This clonotype was detected only a few times. The rearrangement joins TRBV30 to TRBJ2-7; D is unresolved. The V and J ends lost 0 bases and 3 bases respectively, with 9 bases between them. The germline CDR1 and CDR2 sequences are GTSNPN and SVGIG (reference sequence). The CDR3 has 13 residues. In nucleotides, the CDR3 is TGTGCCTGGAGTGTACCCCCGGTCTACGAGCAGTACTTC. This gives the protein CAWSVPPVYEQYF.

This clonotype was counted a few times. This chain joins TRBV19 and TRBJ1-1, with D perhaps matching TRBD1 (6 bases). Germline-derived CDR1 and CDR2 are LNHDA and SQIVND (reference sequence). The CDR3 loop spans 14 amino acids. Trimming took off 5 bases at V and 5 bases at J, with 15 bases between the two ends. This chain's CDR3 is CASSSIGGRTEAFF. CDR3 in DNA: TGTGCCAGTAGTTCCATAGGGGGACGGACTGAAGCTTTCTTT.

The chain has TRBV6-5 and TRBJ2-2, with 8 bases aligning to TRBD2. Germline V CDR1 and CDR2: MNHEY, SVGAGI. The CDR3 contains 16 residues. The J segment lost 7 bases and the V segment lost 0 bases, leaving 7 bases of the junction unmatched. In DNA form, the CDR3 reads TGTGCCAGCAGTTACTCGCCCGGGGGGGCTGTCGGGGAGCTGTTTTTT. Protein product: CASSYSPGGAVGELFF.

This clonotype appeared many times. The rearrangement joins TRBV5-5 to TRBJ2-5; D is unresolved. CDR1 is SGHKS, CDR2 YYEKEE, per germline (reference sequence). Trimming cost V 0 bases and J 4 bases, with 13 bases left between them. The CDR3 consists of 15 residues. CDR3 in DNA: TGTGCCAGCAGCTTGGACAGTACTACCCCAGAGACCCAGTACTTC. Translating gives CASSLDSTTPETQYF.

At least ten counts were recorded for this clonotype. This sequence joins TRBV7-2 and TRBJ2-3; no definite D call. Germline-derived CDR1 and CDR2 are SGHTA and FQGNSA. Trimming took off 1 base at V and 1 base at J, with 6 bases between the two ends. This CDR3 contains 14 residues. This CDR3 is CASSLEVRTDTQYF. CDR3 DNA sequence: TGTGCCAGCAGCTTAGAGGTCCGCACAGATACGCAGTATTTT.

This clonotype was recorded at least ten times. V and J are TRBV6-1 and TRBJ2-3; the D is unclear. The CDR3 covers 15 residues. CDR1 MNHNS and CDR2 SASEGT come from the germline V gene. V was cut by 5 bases and J by 5 bases, with 17 bases left in between. The CDR3 here is CASSIFADSLDTQYF. For the CDR3, the DNA is TGTGCCAGCAGTATCTTTGCAGACTCGCTAGATACGCAGTATTTT.

The J gene is TRBJ2-5, the V gene TRBV4-3, with 8 positions matching TRBD2. The CDR3 runs 17 residues. J was trimmed by 1 base and V by 4 bases; bases with no gene match: 11. Germline V gene lookup returns CDR1 LGHNA and CDR2 YSLEER. CDR3 residues: CASSLVLTTSGQETQYF. In DNA, the CDR3 is TGCGCCAGCAGCCTAGTCCTGACTACTAGCGGCCAAGAGACCCAGTACTTC.

The chain has TRBV11-1 and TRBJ2-5; D tentatively reads TRBD1 or TRBD2 (5 bases each). V dropped 5 bases and J dropped 2 bases, with 15 bases sitting between them. CDR1 and CDR2 from the germline V gene are SGHAT and FQDESV (reference sequence). The CDR3 is made up of 15 amino acids. This CDR3 reads CASSIQGAGQETQYF. The CDR3 DNA is TGTGCCAGCAGCATCCAGGGAGCCGGTCAAGAGACCCAGTACTTC.

This clonotype was found many times. This CDR3 is CATSGGSNEQYF. CDR3 sequence (DNA): TGTGCCACCAGCGGGGGAAGTAACGAGCAGTACTTC. This sequence joins TRBV24-1 and TRBJ2-7; D might be TRBD2 (6 bases). Germline CDR1 and CDR2: KGHDR and SFDVKD. This CDR3 is 12 amino acids long. Trimming pared 7 bases from V and 5 bases from J, leaving 11 bases between.

This clonotype was picked up a small number of times. The J gene is TRBJ1-2, the V gene TRBV6-2 or TRBV6-3; D gene ambiguous. The CDR3 loop spans 15 amino acids. V was pared by 2 bases and J by 3 bases, with 13 bases between. CDR1 MNHEY and CDR2 SVGEGT come from the germline V gene. CDR3 in amino acids: CASSYLTYTDYGYTF. For the CDR3, the DNA is TGTGCCAGCAGTTACCTTACCTACACCGACTATGGCTACACCTTC.

The chain uses TRBV20-1 and TRBJ2-3; D call uncertain. The V end was cut by 0 bases, the J end by 4 bases, with 11 bases between. This CDR3 is built from 14 residues. CDR1 DFQATT and CDR2 SNEGSKA come from the germline V gene (reference sequence). Here the CDR3 reads CSARDQPIPDTQYF. The CDR3 DNA sequence: TGCAGTGCTAGAGATCAACCCATCCCAGATACGCAGTATTTT.

V is TRBV4-3 and J is TRBJ2-7; D remains unclear. Between the trimmed V and J ends, which lost 2 bases and 3 bases, there was a span of 14 bases. Germline assignment: CDR1 LGHNA and CDR2 YSLEER. The CDR3 length is 15 residues. CDR3 sequence (DNA): TGCGCCAGCAGCCAAAACATTCTTCCCCTCTACGAGCAGTACTTC. It encodes CASSQNILPLYEQYF.

This clonotype was seen a handful of times. The CDR3 loop reads CSAGGTGYNEQFF. Written as DNA, the CDR3 is TGCAGTGCGGGGGGGACAGGTTACAATGAGCAGTTCTTC. The chain is built from TRBV20-1 and TRBJ2-1; D possibly corresponds to TRBD1 (8 bases). This CDR3 has 13 amino acids. Germline V gene lookup returns CDR1 DFQATT and CDR2 SNEGSKA (reference sequence). V was trimmed by 6 bases and J by 4 bases, leaving 13 bases between them.

The CDR3 bases are TGTGCCAGCAGCTTAGAGGCTAGTATCAGGGGCCCGGAAGGGGACCAGTACTTC. Protein: CASSLEASIRGPEGDQYF. This rearrangement joins TRBV11-2 to TRBJ2-5; D perhaps matches TRBD1 (6 bases). The V end lost 0 bases, the J end lost 10 bases, and 27 bases lay between the germline ends. The germline gives CDR1 SGHAT, CDR2 FQNNGV. The CDR3 runs to 18 residues. Supplemented by reference TRBV11-2 and TRBJ2-5, the full variable domain reads EAGVAQSPRYKIIEKRQSVAFWCNPISGHATLYWYQQILGQGPKLLIQFQNNGVVDDSQLPKDRFSAERLKGVDSTLKIQPAKLEDSAVYLCASSLEASIRGPEGDQYFGPGTRLLVL.

This clonotype was detected many times. The rearrangement joins TRBV5-1 to TRBJ2-1; 8 nucleotides agree with TRBD2. V lost 5 bases, J lost 8 bases, and 12 bases stayed unmatched. This CDR3 spans 15 amino acids. Germline V CDR1 and CDR2: SGHRS, YFSETQ. The CDR3: CASRDQAGVLDEQFF. The CDR3 DNA reads as TGCGCCAGCAGAGATCAAGCGGGAGTACTGGATGAGCAGTTCTTC.

This clonotype was seen only a few times. The chain links TRBV6-6 to TRBJ2-2; maybe TRBD1 (5 bases). The CDR3 totals 13 residues. The ends were cut back, 5 bases at V and 5 bases at J, with 9 bases in the middle. Germline-derived CDR1 and CDR2 are MNHNY and SVGAGI (reference sequence). The CDR3 coding sequence is TGTGCCAGCAGTGATTCAGGGACCGGGGAGCTGTTTTTT. It is translated as CASSDSGTGELFF.

This clonotype was observed a handful of times. The chain recombines TRBV29-1 with TRBJ2-3, with D uncertain. Germline V lookup: CDR1 SQVTM, CDR2 ANQGSEA. The CDR3 contains 15 residues. The V end lost 3 bases, the J end lost 0 bases, and 13 bases lay between the germline ends. The CDR3 loop is CSVEDPWGSTDTQYF. DNA for the CDR3: TGCAGCGTTGAGGATCCATGGGGTAGCACAGATACGCAGTATTTT.

V is TRBV10-3 and J is TRBJ2-6; D tentatively fits TRBD1 or TRBD2 (5 bases each). Germline V gene data show CDR1 as ENHRY and CDR2 as SYGVKD. This CDR3 contains 17 residues. Trimming took 4 bases from V and 0 from J, leaving 13 bases between them. CDR3 coding DNA: TGTGCCATCAGTGCGGGGCAGACGTACTCTGGGGCCAACGTCCTGACTTTC. Protein: CAISAGQTYSGANVLTF.

Turning to this clonotype: This may arise from a read error, as a much more abundant clone is one base away. CDR3 in amino acids: CASTLQAYEQYF. CDR3 sequence (DNA): TGTGCCAGCACTTTGCAGGCCTACGAGCAGTACTTC. The chain uses TRBV12-3 or TRBV12-4 and TRBJ2-7, with D unresolved. CDR3 size: 12 residues. The germline V and J ends were trimmed by 7 bases and 2 bases, with 9 bases remaining between them.

The chain uses TRBV5-6 and TRBJ1-5, with D possibly TRBD1 on 5 matching bases. This CDR3 region has 13 residues. From germline, CDR1 is SGHDT and CDR2 YYEEEE. With 2 bases removed from V and 7 bases from J, the gap between germline ends came to 10 bases. The CDR3 DNA follows: TGTGCCAGCAGCTTAAGCGGGGGGCAGCCCCAGCATTTT. Amino acid sequence: CASSLSGGQPQHF. Filled out from reference TRBV5-6 and TRBJ1-5, the complete variable domain reads DAGVTQSPTHLIKTRGQQVTLRCSPKSGHDTVSWYQQALGQGPQFIFQYYEEEERQRGNFPDRFSGHQFPNYSSELNVNALLLGDSALYLCASSLSGGQPQHFGDGTRLSIL.

As DNA, the CDR3 is TGTGCCAGCAGCCGATTTGGGGGAGAGACCCAGTACTTC. Protein: CASSRFGGETQYF. This rearrangement joins TRBV3-1 to TRBJ2-5, with D possibly called TRBD1 or TRBD2 (5 bases each). This CDR3 spans 13 amino acids. Between the trimmed V and J ends, which lost 4 bases and 4 bases, there was a span of 10 bases. Per germline, CDR1 LGHDT and CDR2 YNNKEL (reference sequence).